What follows describes a single T cell receptor (beta chain). Its antigen is as yet unknown. A much more abundant neighbour one base away suggests this may be a read error. CDR3 length: 15 amino acids. Germline V CDR1 and CDR2: SNHLY, FYNNEI. Making the TCR beta libraries involved quantitative 5'-RACE with molecular barcodes. MiXCR was run by TCRdb on the 5' RACE reads, yielding one entry per CDR3 protein. This sample yields about 300,000 distinct CDR3 sequences, of which around a tenth are seen a single time; 9.1% belongs to the top ten. This sample was taken from a study of CD8 T cells in ankylosing spondylitis. The study's findings and limits: Earlier literature documents some of the motif variants in reactive arthritis synovial fluid and blood. In ankylosing spondylitis blood, a motif of roughly eight highly homologous TCR beta variants appeared characteristic.

Sequencing used blood, either unsorted or a sorted T cell fraction (not recorded which). The chain couples TRBV2 to TRBJ2-3; 12 bases align to TRBD2. The source of this sequence is a female donor with ankylosing spondylitis or in good health (not recorded which). CDR3 nucleotides: TGTGCCAGCAGTGAGTCTAGCGGGAGGGCAGATACGAAGTATTTT. Protein sequence: CASSESSGRADTKYF.